What follows are 12 T cell receptor beta chains derived from one specimen sequenced in a study of control samples from healthy donors and cancer patients. Using immunoSEQ multiplex PCR, the repertoire was profiled, and TCRdb retains in-frame clones only, with some absent. The sample lists 120,000 or so clones, 89% occurring once. The sequencing sample was made of blood. The receptors stem from a man over 45 in good health.

This clone was seen only once. The genes are TRBV2 and TRBJ1-2; TRBD1 matches at 11 bases. V trimming: 2 bases; J trimming: 13 bases; junction bases outside the gene matches: 9. Germline V lookup: CDR1 SNHLY, CDR2 FYNNEI. The CDR3 is 14 residues long. For the CDR3, the DNA is TGTGCCAGCAGTGAATCCAGGACAGGGGGCGCGGGCACCTTC. Translating gives CASSESRTGGAGTF.

The V call is TRBV29-1, the J call TRBJ1-4, with TRBD1 matching 7 bases. Per the germline V gene, CDR1 is SQVTM and CDR2 is ANQGSEA. The CDR3 is 14 amino acids. V was clipped by 3 bases and J by 7 bases; unmatched bases: 8. CDR3 amino acids: CSVEKQGTGEKLFF. DNA of the CDR3: TGCAGCGTTGAGAAACAGGGGACGGGTGAAAAACTGTTTTTT.

The chain recombines TRBV4-2 with TRBJ1-6, with 8 bases aligning to TRBD1. Germline-derived CDR1 and CDR2 are LGHNA and YNFKEQ. CDR3 length: 15 residues. V gave up 1 base and J gave up 5 bases; unmatched junction bases: 1. In DNA form, the CDR3 reads TGTGCCAGCAGCCAAGGGACAGGGAATAATTCACCCCTCCACTTT. Translated: CASSQGTGNNSPLHF.

J is TRBJ2-7 and V is TRBV4-3; the D call may be TRBD1 or TRBD2 (5 bases each). V was pared by 1 base and J by 6 bases, with 10 bases between. Germline assignment: CDR1 LGHNA and CDR2 YSLEER. The CDR3 has 13 residues. The CDR3: CASSQGDRVEQYF. CDR3 nucleotide sequence: TGCGCCAGCAGCCAAGGGGACCGTGTCGAGCAGTACTTC.

The chain links TRBV18 to TRBJ2-1, with 13 bases aligning to TRBD2. CDR3 length equals 17 residues. Germline V gene lookup returns CDR1 KGHSH and CDR2 LQKENI. The J segment lost 8 bases and the V segment lost 1 base, leaving 8 bases of the junction unmatched. DNA for the CDR3: TGTGCCAGCTCACCACGGACACTAGCGGGGGGGTCGGATGAGCAGTTCTTC. Translated, it gives CASSPRTLAGGSDEQFF. The full variable domain, with the rest looked up from reference TRBV18 and TRBJ2-1, is NAGVMQNPRHLVRRRGQEARLRCSPMKGHSHVYWYRQLPEEGLKFMVYLQKENIIDESGMPKERFSAEFPKEGPSILRIQQVVRGDSAAYFCASSPRTLAGGSDEQFFGPGTRLTVL.

The chain employs TRBV24-1 and TRBJ2-2, with TRBD1 identical over 11 bases. This CDR3 is 17 amino acids long. The junction had 4 bases not matched to a gene; V was cut back by 1 base and J by 4 bases. Germline V lookup: CDR1 KGHDR, CDR2 SFDVKD. This chain's CDR3 is CATSDFGTGGPTGELFF. CDR3 DNA sequence: TGTGCCACCAGTGATTTCGGGACAGGGGGTCCCACCGGGGAGCTGTTTTTT.

The rearrangement links TRBV2 to TRBJ2-7, with D unresolved. The CDR3 totals 10 residues. The V end lost 8 bases, the J end lost 2 bases, and 4 bases lay between the germline ends. Germline V gives CDR1 SNHLY, CDR2 FYNNEI. The CDR3: CASGPYEQYF. Written as DNA, the CDR3 is TGTGCCAGCGGGCCCTACGAGCAGTACTTC.

This clone was seen just once. V and J are TRBV19 and TRBJ2-2; D is undetermined. With 6 bases removed from V and 1 base from J, the gap between germline ends came to 15 bases. The CDR3 runs to 16 residues. Germline CDR1 LNHDA, CDR2 SQIVND (reference sequence). The CDR3 is CASRTAELVNTGELFF. For the CDR3, the DNA is TGTGCCAGTAGGACGGCAGAACTCGTGAACACCGGGGAGCTGTTTTTT.

The table lists this clone with a few counts. Its ends do not fully match the called genes, so a read error is possible. This chain links TRBV5-8 with TRBJ2-7; 8 bases fit TRBD1. The CDR3 contains 13 residues. Looked up from germline, CDR1 is SGHTS and CDR2 is YDEGEE. Here the CDR3 reads CASRLGQVNEQYF. The DNA of the CDR3 is TGTGCCAGCAGGTTGGGACAGGTAAACGAGCAGTACTTC.

The rearrangement links TRBV5-1 to TRBJ1-1, with unresolved D. V was pared by 4 bases and J by 1 base, with 8 bases between. Germline values: CDR1 SGHRS, CDR2 YFSETQ. The CDR3 loop spans 13 amino acids. CDR3 sequence (DNA): TGCGCCAGCAGCACACAAGGGAACACTGAAGCTTTCTTT. Amino acids: CASSTQGNTEAFF.

V is TRBV30 and J is TRBJ1-2; D is uncertain. This CDR3 region has 16 residues. Germline lookup yields CDR1 GTSNPN and CDR2 SVGIG (reference sequence). Trimming took 0 bases from V and 0 from J, leaving 14 bases between them. The CDR3 reads CAWSVTLQATNYGYTF. CDR3 DNA sequence: TGTGCCTGGAGTGTAACTTTGCAGGCTACTAACTATGGCTACACCTTC.

V usage is TRBV27 and J usage is TRBJ1-4, with D maybe TRBD1 (5 bases). The V end lost 2 bases, the J end lost 8 bases, and 9 bases lay between the germline ends. CDR1 MNHEY and CDR2 SMNVEV come from the germline V gene (reference sequence). This CDR3 comprises 13 residues. CDR3 residues: CASSLHGGEKLFF. The CDR3 DNA follows: TGTGCCAGCAGTTTACACGGGGGGGAAAAACTGTTTTTT.